The 28 T cell receptor beta chains listed next were all sequenced from one sample in a study of OX40 agonist ivuxolimab in advanced cancers. Libraries were prepared by immunoSEQ multiplex PCR; TCRdb keeps only in-frame clonotypes and omits some of them. This table holds about 87,000 clones, approximately 87% found once. Material: CD4+ or CD8+ T cells sorted from blood, obtained in a trial of the OX40 agonist ivuxolimab. These receptors were collected from an adult with an advanced solid tumor such as melanoma, head and neck, liver or kidney cancer.

This clone was detected only once. The chain links TRBV5-5 to TRBJ1-4, with 7 bases that match TRBD1. The CDR3 spans 15 residues. The V and J ends lost 2 bases and 7 bases, in that order; junction bases with no gene match: 8. CDR1 is SGHKS and CDR2 is YYEKEE in the germline V gene (reference sequence). The CDR3 spells CASSFRDSGIEKLFF. CDR3 nucleotides: TGTGCCAGCAGCTTCCGGGACAGCGGTATTGAAAAACTGTTTTTT.

In regard to this clone: Other DNA sequences in this specimen translate into the identical CDR3. This chain joins TRBV4-1 and TRBJ1-4; D remains ambiguous. Germline loops: CDR1 MGHRA, CDR2 YSYEKL. V gave up 2 bases and J gave up 8 bases, with 12 bases separating them. This CDR3 comprises 14 residues. The CDR3 reads CASSQSVGWEKLFF. The CDR3 bases are TGCGCCAGCAGCCAATCAGTGGGCTGGGAAAAACTGTTTTTT.

The rearrangement joins TRBV19 to TRBJ1-4; D remains unclear. Germline lookup yields CDR1 LNHDA and CDR2 SQIVND (reference sequence). Trimming shortened V by 3 bases and J by 2 bases, and 7 bases separated the two germline ends. The CDR3 is made up of 14 amino acids. The CDR3 sequence: CASSMLGTNEKLFF. CDR3 sequence (DNA): TGTGCCAGTAGTATGCTAGGGACTAATGAAAAACTGTTTTTT.

This clone appeared once. V usage is TRBV2 and J usage is TRBJ1-4, with TRBD1 matching over 7 bases. Germline V gene data show CDR1 as SNHLY and CDR2 as FYNNEI. The CDR3 is 15 residues long. J gave up 5 bases and V 8 bases, and 11 bases lay outside the gene matches. CDR3 coding DNA: TGTGCCAGCCTGACGGGGAGGGGACAGAATGAAAAACTGTTTTTT. Translating it yields CASLTGRGQNEKLFF.

The table lists this clone with a few counts. J is TRBJ1-1 and V is TRBV5-1; 9 bases fit TRBD1. Trimming took 4 bases from V and 4 from J; bases not matched to a gene: 11. The germline gives CDR1 SGHRS, CDR2 YFSETQ. The CDR3 is 16 amino acids. The CDR3 loop is CASSITLQGASTEAFF. CDR3 coding DNA: TGCGCCAGCAGCATCACCCTACAGGGGGCGTCCACTGAAGCTTTCTTT.

This chain connects TRBV10-3 to TRBJ2-2; D gene uncertain. The V gene lost 0 bases and the J gene lost 1 base, with 6 bases spanning the gap. The V gene's germline CDR1 is ENHRY and CDR2 SYGVKD. This CDR3 comprises 15 residues. CDR3 DNA: TGTGCCATCAGTGAGTCAGTGGGGAACACCGGGGAGCTGTTTTTT. Translated, it gives CAISESVGNTGELFF.

This rearrangement joins TRBV2 to TRBJ1-6; D gene ambiguous. The CDR3 consists of 14 residues. Germline CDR1 reads SNHLY; CDR2 reads FYNNEI. With 3 bases removed from V and 7 bases from J, the gap between germline ends came to 10 bases. For the CDR3, the DNA is TGTGCCAGCAGTGATGGGCCGGGGAATTCACCCCTCCACTTT. It yields the protein CASSDGPGNSPLHF.

This clone was seen a handful of times. The chain carries TRBV11-2 and TRBJ1-6; D is ambiguous. CDR1 is SGHAT and CDR2 is FQNNGV in the germline V gene. V was cut by 4 bases and J by 0 bases, with 13 bases left in between. The CDR3 consists of 17 residues. The chain's CDR3 is CASSYSQRLSYNSPLHF. The CDR3 nucleotides read TGTGCCAGCAGCTACTCCCAACGACTCTCCTATAATTCACCCCTCCACTTT.

The genes are TRBV6-1 and TRBJ2-1; 14 positions agree with TRBD2. CDR1 and CDR2 from the germline V gene are MNHNS and SASEGT. J lost 5 bases, V lost 6 bases, and 3 bases had no gene match. The CDR3 covers 15 residues. The CDR3 coding sequence is TGTGCCAGCAGCTGGACTAGCGGGGGGCACAATGAGCAGTTCTTC. It yields the protein CASSWTSGGHNEQFF.

The chain links TRBV19 to TRBJ2-5; 8 bases match TRBD1. V trimming: 6 bases; J trimming: 3 bases; junction bases outside the gene matches: 6. This CDR3 spans 14 amino acids. Germline loops: CDR1 LNHDA, CDR2 SQIVND (reference sequence). The CDR3: CASSMTGEEETQYF. The DNA of the CDR3 is TGTGCCAGTAGCATGACAGGGGAGGAAGAGACCCAGTACTTC.

The chain carries TRBV14 and TRBJ1-4, with 8 bases fitting TRBD1. Trimming cost V 2 bases and J 8 bases; bases outside gene matches: 7. Germline-derived CDR1 and CDR2 are SGHDN and FVKESK. This CDR3 is built from 15 residues. The CDR3 sequence: CASSQSQGVGEKLFF. Here the CDR3 DNA reads TGTGCCAGCAGCCAATCACAGGGGGTAGGAGAAAAACTGTTTTTT.

The V gene is TRBV5-5, the J gene TRBJ1-2, with TRBD1 as a possible D gene (5 bases). Germline CDR1 and CDR2: SGHKS and YYEKEE (reference sequence). Trimming took off 4 bases at V and 6 bases at J, with 19 bases between the two ends. This CDR3 contains 15 residues. The CDR3 region is CASSQSGGHRNGYTF. The DNA of the CDR3 is TGTGCCAGCAGCCAATCTGGGGGTCACCGAAATGGCTACACCTTC.

The chain couples TRBV6-6 to TRBJ1-1, with D unclear. CDR3 length: 14 amino acids. Trimming took off 0 bases at V and 2 bases at J, with 7 bases between the two ends. Germline V gene lookup returns CDR1 MNHNY and CDR2 SVGAGI (reference sequence). CDR3: CASSYSISNTEAFF. The DNA of the CDR3 is TGTGCCAGCAGTTACTCGATCAGTAACACTGAAGCTTTCTTT.

The V gene is TRBV7-3, the J gene TRBJ2-7; TRBD1 might be the D (5 bases). The CDR3 contains 14 residues. The germline CDR1 and CDR2 sequences are SGHTA and FQGTGA. V was clipped by 5 bases and J by 1 base, with 12 bases between them. The CDR3 loop reads CASSQTAESYEQYF. CDR3 in DNA: TGTGCCAGCAGCCAGACAGCAGAATCCTACGAGCAGTACTTC.

The gene calls are TRBV5-4 and TRBJ1-1; D uncertain. The V gene lost 0 bases and the J gene lost 0 bases, with 6 bases spanning the gap. Germline CDR1 and CDR2: SGHNT and YYREEE (reference sequence). The CDR3 consists of 14 residues. The CDR3 DNA reads as TGTGCCAGCAGCTTGGGGATCATGAACACTGAAGCTTTCTTT. Its translation is CASSLGIMNTEAFF.

V gene TRBV6-5 combines with J gene TRBJ1-2; 7 nucleotides align to TRBD1. The germline V gene has CDR1 MNHEY and CDR2 SVGAGI. J was trimmed by 8 bases and V by 2 bases; bases with no gene match: 5. The CDR3 length is 13 residues. The CDR3 region is CASSYDGQEGYTF. Here the CDR3 DNA reads TGTGCCAGCAGTTACGACGGACAGGAGGGCTACACCTTC.

This chain joins TRBV6-5 and TRBJ2-2; 7 positions agree with TRBD1. Looked up from germline, CDR1 is MNHEY and CDR2 is SVGAGI. The CDR3 loop spans 14 amino acids. V dropped 4 bases and J dropped 7; count of bases not matched to a gene: 6. The CDR3 region is CASSWTGFLGELFF. The CDR3, as DNA: TGTGCCAGCAGTTGGACAGGCTTCCTCGGGGAGCTGTTTTTT.

This clone was seen more than once but under ten times. The chain employs TRBV9 and TRBJ2-5, with D possibly being TRBD1 or TRBD2 (6 bases each). This CDR3 comprises 16 residues. V was shortened by 0 bases and J by 2 bases, with 14 bases between the two germline ends. Germline CDR1 SGDLS, CDR2 YYNGEE. CDR3 in DNA: TGTGCCAGCAGCGTAGAGGGGGGAAACACACAAGAGACCCAGTACTTC. It is translated as CASSVEGGNTQETQYF.

A single count supports this clone. This chain uses TRBV5-1 with TRBJ2-3; TRBD2 aligns across 10 bases. CDR1 and CDR2 from the germline V gene are SGHRS and YFSETQ. Trimming took 10 bases from V and 0 from J; bases not matched to a gene: 11. The length of the CDR3 is 16 residues. The CDR3 DNA reads as TGCGCCGTAAGGGCTAGCGGGGGATCTAGCACAGATACGCAGTATTTT. Amino acids: CAVRASGGSSTDTQYF.

The table lists this clone with a count of one. The V and J genes are TRBV7-9 and TRBJ2-3; 8 bases match TRBD2. Losses at the gene ends were 4 bases for V and 0 bases for J; bases not matched to a gene: 6. CDR3 length: 16 amino acids. Germline-derived CDR1 and CDR2 are SEHNR and FQNEAQ (reference sequence). The CDR3 DNA is TGTGCCAGCAGCTCCGGGGGGGCGTTGAGCACAGATACGCAGTATTTT. It encodes CASSSGGALSTDTQYF.

This clone appeared a few times. The chain recombines TRBV19 with TRBJ2-7, with 7 bases fitting TRBD1. There are 16 residues in the CDR3. The germline gives CDR1 LNHDA, CDR2 SQIVND (reference sequence). V was pared by 8 bases and J by 5 bases, with 18 bases of the junction left unmatched. In DNA, the CDR3 is TGTGCCAGTTACCAAACGACCGACAGGGCATTGGACGAGCAGTACTTC. Protein product: CASYQTTDRALDEQYF.

The DNA of the CDR3 is TGTGCCTGGAGTGTATTAGCGGGGGCCACAGATACGCAGTATTTT. Its translation: CAWSVLAGATDTQYF. The V and J genes are TRBV30 and TRBJ2-3; TRBD2 matches at 9 bases. CDR1 and CDR2 (germline): GTSNPN, SVGIG (reference sequence). The CDR3 contains 15 residues. The junction had 3 bases not matched to a gene; V was cut back by 0 bases and J by 2 bases.

This chain joins TRBV7-2 and TRBJ1-2; D might be TRBD1 (5 bases). The CDR3 length is 14 residues. Per the germline V gene, CDR1 is SGHTA and CDR2 is FQGNSA. Trimming took 1 base from V and 3 from J, leaving 9 bases between them. CDR3 DNA sequence: TGTGCCAGCAGCTTAGATTTAGGGGACTATGGCTACACCTTC. It translates to CASSLDLGDYGYTF.

This clone was counted between two and nine times. J is TRBJ1-5 and V is TRBV6-5; possible D gene TRBD1, 6 bases. Trimming took off 6 bases at V and 5 bases at J, with 14 bases between the two ends. The CDR3 length is 14 residues. Germline values: CDR1 MNHEY, CDR2 SVGAGI. CDR3 DNA sequence: TGTGCCAGCAGACCCGAGGGGGGATATCAGCCCCAGCATTTT. Its protein product is CASRPEGGYQPQHF.

The V and J genes are TRBV21-1 and TRBJ1-1; the DNA was not compared with TRBD1, the D call given in the table. TRBV21-1 is deemed a pseudogene. This CDR3 has 17 amino acids. The CDR3 loop reads CATPDPTGRGGNTEAFF. Written as DNA, the CDR3 is TGTGCCACGCCGGATCCGACAGGGCGTGGAGGTAACACTGAAGCTTTCTTT.

There are a few counts of this clone. V gene TRBV6-5 combines with J gene TRBJ2-5, with TRBD2 matching over 13 bases. Germline V gives CDR1 MNHEY, CDR2 SVGAGI. The CDR3 length is 15 residues. With V trimmed by 6 bases and J by 5 bases, 6 bases remained unmatched. In DNA, the CDR3 is TGTGCCAGCAGGCTTACTAGCGGGAGGGGGGAGACCCAGTACTTC. Its protein is CASRLTSGRGETQYF.

The chain couples TRBV23-1 to TRBJ1-1; tentatively, D is TRBD1 (6 bases). TRBV23-1 is reported as an ORF; its role is uncertain. There are 17 residues in the CDR3. V lost 0 bases and J 6 bases, leaving 20 bases between the germline ends. CDR3 in DNA: TGCGCCAGCAGTCAATCCCCTGAACGGACAGACGACTCTGAAGCTTTCTTT. Translation: CASSQSPERTDDSEAFF.

The rearrangement joins TRBV9 to TRBJ1-2, with no clear D. The germline CDR1 and CDR2 sequences are SGDLS and YYNGEE. V was trimmed by 0 bases and J by 2 bases, leaving 8 bases between them. The CDR3 loop spans 14 amino acids. CDR3 sequence reads: CASSVVAGNYGYTF. Here the CDR3 DNA reads TGTGCCAGCAGCGTAGTAGCCGGGAACTATGGCTACACCTTC.